Each of the 3 T cell receptor beta chains below was sequenced from the same sample in a study of T cell responses to AZD1222 COVID-19 vaccine. Produced via immunoSEQ multiplex PCR; TCRdb's table is partial and in-frame only. The sample has around 130,000 clones, 93% seen once. The material sequenced was peripheral blood, taken on day 0 of AZD1222 vaccination. The receptors originated from an adult in good health.

V usage is TRBV9 and J usage is TRBJ1-6, with D hard to call. The V gene's germline CDR1 is SGDLS and CDR2 YYNGEE. This CDR3 has 13 amino acids. V was cut by 2 bases and J by 7 bases, with 7 bases left in between. CDR3 sequence: CASSVVLNSPLHF. The CDR3 nucleotides read TGTGCCAGCAGCGTTGTCCTCAATTCACCCCTCCACTTT.

This clone was seen a few times. The chain combines TRBV11-2 with TRBJ2-7, with D unclear. Per germline, CDR1 SGHAT and CDR2 FQNNGV. Trimming took 1 base from V and 6 from J, leaving 13 bases between them. The CDR3 totals 14 residues. CDR3 sequence (DNA): TGTGCCAGCAGCTTAGGCCCAACAGCAGGCGAGCAGTACTTC. Translation: CASSLGPTAGEQYF.

The chain uses TRBV5-1 and TRBJ1-6; D gene unclear. Germline V gene lookup returns CDR1 SGHRS and CDR2 YFSETQ. Trimming removed 5 bases at V and 9 bases at J, with 15 bases between. CDR3 length: 14 residues. In DNA, the CDR3 is TGCGCCAGCAGTTCTAAAGGCGGGATTTCACCCCTCCACTTT. It yields the protein CASSSKGGISPLHF.